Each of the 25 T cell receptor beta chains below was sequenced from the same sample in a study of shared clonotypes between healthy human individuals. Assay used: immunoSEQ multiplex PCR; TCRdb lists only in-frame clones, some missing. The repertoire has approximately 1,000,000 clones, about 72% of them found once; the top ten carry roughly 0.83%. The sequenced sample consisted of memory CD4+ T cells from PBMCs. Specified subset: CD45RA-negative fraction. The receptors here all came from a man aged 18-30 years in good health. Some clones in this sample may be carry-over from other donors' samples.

The CDR3 nucleotides read TGTGCCAGCAGCCCTGCTGGAACTAACTATGGCTACACCTTC. This encodes CASSPAGTNYGYTF. The chain couples TRBV28 to TRBJ1-2; D gene unclear. The length of the CDR3 is 14 residues. The germline CDR1 and CDR2 sequences are MDHEN and SYDVKM. V dropped 6 bases and J dropped 0 bases, with 11 bases sitting between them.

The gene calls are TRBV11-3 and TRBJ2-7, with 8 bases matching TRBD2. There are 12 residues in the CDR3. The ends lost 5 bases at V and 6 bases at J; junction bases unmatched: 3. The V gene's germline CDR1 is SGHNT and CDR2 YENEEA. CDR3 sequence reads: CASSPGGSEQYF. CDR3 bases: TGTGCCAGCAGCCCGGGGGGGAGCGAGCAGTACTTC.

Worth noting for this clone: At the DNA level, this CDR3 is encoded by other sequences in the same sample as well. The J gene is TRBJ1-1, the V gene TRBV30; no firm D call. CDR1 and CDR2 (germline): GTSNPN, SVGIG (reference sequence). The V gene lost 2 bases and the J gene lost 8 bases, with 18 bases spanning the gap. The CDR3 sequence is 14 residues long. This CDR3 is CAWSISDGGTEAFF. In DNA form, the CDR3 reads TGTGCCTGGAGTATCTCGGACGGCGGCACCGAAGCTTTCTTT.

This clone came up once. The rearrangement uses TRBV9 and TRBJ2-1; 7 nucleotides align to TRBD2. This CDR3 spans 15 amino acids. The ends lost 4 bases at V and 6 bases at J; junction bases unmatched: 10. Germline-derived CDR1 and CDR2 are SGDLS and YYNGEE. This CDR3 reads CASSPLIGGSNEQFF. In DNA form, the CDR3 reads TGTGCCAGCAGCCCCCTGATAGGCGGGAGCAATGAGCAGTTCTTC.

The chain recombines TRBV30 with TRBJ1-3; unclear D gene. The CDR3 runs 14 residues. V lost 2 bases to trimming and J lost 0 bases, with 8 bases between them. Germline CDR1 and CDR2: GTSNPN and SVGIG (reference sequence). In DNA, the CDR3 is TGTGCCTGGAGTTTCTTGGCCTCTGGAAACACCATATATTTT. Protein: CAWSFLASGNTIYF. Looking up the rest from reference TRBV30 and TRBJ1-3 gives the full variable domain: SQTIHQWPATLVQPVGSPLSLECTVEGTSNPNLYWYRQAAGRGLQLLFYSVGIGQISSEVPQNLSASRPQDRQFILSSKKLLLSDSGFYLCAWSFLASGNTIYFGEGSWLTVV.

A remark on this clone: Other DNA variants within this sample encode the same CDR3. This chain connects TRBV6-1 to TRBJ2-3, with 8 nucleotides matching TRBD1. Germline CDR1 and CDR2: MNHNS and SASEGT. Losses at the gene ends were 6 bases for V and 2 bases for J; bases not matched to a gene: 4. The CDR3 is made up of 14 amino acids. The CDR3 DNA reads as TGTGCCAGCAGGGACAGGGTATCCACAGATACGCAGTATTTT. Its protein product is CASRDRVSTDTQYF.

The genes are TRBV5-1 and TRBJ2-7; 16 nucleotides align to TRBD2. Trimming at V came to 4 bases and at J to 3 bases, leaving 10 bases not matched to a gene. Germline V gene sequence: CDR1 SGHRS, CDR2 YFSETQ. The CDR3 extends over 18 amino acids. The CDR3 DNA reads TGCGCCAGCAGCCGGTACCCGGGACTAGCGGGAGGGAACTACGAGCAGTACTTC. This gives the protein CASSRYPGLAGGNYEQYF.

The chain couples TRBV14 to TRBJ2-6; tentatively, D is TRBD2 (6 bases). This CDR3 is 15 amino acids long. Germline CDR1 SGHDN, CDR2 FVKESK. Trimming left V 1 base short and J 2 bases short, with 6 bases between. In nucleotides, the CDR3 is TGTGCCAGCAGCCAAGCGGGGGCTGGGGCCAACGTCCTGACTTTC. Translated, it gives CASSQAGAGANVLTF.

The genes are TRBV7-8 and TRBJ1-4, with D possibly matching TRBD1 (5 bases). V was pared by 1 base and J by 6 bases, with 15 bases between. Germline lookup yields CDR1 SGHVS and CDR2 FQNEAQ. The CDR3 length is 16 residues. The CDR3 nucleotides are TGTGCCAGCAGCTTAGTCCTGTCAGGGAGAGATGAAAAACTGTTTTTT. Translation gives CASSLVLSGRDEKLFF.

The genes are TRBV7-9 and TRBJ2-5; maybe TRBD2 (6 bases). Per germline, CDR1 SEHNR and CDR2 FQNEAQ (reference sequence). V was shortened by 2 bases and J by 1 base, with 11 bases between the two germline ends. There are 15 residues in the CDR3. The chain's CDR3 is CASSLSGLSQETQYF. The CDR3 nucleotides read TGTGCCAGCAGCTTATCGGGACTCAGCCAAGAGACCCAGTACTTC.

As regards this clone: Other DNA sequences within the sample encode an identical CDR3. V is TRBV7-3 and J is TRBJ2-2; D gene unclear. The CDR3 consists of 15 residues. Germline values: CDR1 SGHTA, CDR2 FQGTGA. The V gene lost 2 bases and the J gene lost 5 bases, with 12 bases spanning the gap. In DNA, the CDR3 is TGTGCCAGCAGCTTAGAAAGGGATGGAACCGGGGAGCTGTTTTTT. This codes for CASSLERDGTGELFF.

The CDR3 region has the DNA TGCGCCAGCAGCTGGGGGGCTGTAGATGACGAGCAGTACTTC. Its translation is CASSWGAVDDEQYF. The chain recombines TRBV5-1 with TRBJ2-7; D is possibly TRBD1 or TRBD2 (6 bases each). This CDR3 has 14 amino acids. Trimming removed 3 bases at V and 5 bases at J, with 15 bases between. Per the germline V gene, CDR1 is SGHRS and CDR2 is YFSETQ.

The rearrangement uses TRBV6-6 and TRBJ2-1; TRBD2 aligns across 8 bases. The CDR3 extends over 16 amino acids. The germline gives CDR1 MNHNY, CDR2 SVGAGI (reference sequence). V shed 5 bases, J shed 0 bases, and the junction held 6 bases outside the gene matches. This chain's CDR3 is CASSISGSSSYNEQFF. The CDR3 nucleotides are TGTGCCAGCAGTATAAGCGGGAGTTCCTCCTACAATGAGCAGTTCTTC.

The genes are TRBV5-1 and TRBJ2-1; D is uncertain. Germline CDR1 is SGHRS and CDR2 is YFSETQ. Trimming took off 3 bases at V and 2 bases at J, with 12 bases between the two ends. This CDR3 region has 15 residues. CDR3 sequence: CASSSGAVPYNEQFF. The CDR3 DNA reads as TGCGCCAGCAGCTCTGGCGCCGTCCCCTACAATGAGCAGTTCTTC.

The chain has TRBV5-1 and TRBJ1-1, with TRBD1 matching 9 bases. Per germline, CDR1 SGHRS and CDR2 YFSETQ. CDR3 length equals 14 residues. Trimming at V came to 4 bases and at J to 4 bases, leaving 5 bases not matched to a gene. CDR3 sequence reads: CASSLDRGATEAFF. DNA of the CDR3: TGCGCCAGCAGCCTGGACAGGGGAGCCACTGAAGCTTTCTTT.

The CDR3 region has the DNA TGTGCCAGCAGCCCGGACAGGGCTACTGAAGCTTTCTTT. Translated, it gives CASSPDRATEAFF. The rearrangement uses TRBV5-6 and TRBJ1-1; 8 bases are a match to TRBD1. This CDR3 has 13 residues. The V gene's germline CDR1 is SGHDT and CDR2 YYEEEE. After removal of 4 bases from V and 5 bases from J, the junction contained 4 bases not matched to a gene.

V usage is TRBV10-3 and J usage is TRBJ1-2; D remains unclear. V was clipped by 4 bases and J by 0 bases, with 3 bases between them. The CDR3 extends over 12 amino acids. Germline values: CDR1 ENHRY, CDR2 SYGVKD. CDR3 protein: CAISGPNYGYTF. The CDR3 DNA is TGTGCCATCAGTGGACCTAACTATGGCTACACCTTC.

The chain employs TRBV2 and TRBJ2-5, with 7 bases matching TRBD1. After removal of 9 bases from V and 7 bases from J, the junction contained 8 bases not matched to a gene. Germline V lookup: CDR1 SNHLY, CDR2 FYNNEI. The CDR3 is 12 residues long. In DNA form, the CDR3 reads TGTGCCAGGGGACAGACAGAAGGGACCCAGTACTTC. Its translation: CARGQTEGTQYF.

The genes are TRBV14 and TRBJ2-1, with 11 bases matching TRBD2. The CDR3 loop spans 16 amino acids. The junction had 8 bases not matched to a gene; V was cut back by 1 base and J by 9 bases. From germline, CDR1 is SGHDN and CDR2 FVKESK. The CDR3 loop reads CASSQGGSGRAGEQFF. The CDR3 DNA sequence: TGTGCCAGCAGCCAAGGGGGTAGCGGGAGGGCCGGTGAGCAGTTCTTC. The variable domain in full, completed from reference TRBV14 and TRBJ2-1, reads EAGVTQFPSHSVIEKGQTVTLRCDPISGHDNLYWYRRVMGKEIKFLLHFVKESKQDESGMPNNRFLAERTGGTYSTLKVQPAELEDSGVYFCASSQGGSGRAGEQFFGPGTRLTVL.

CDR3 coding DNA: TGTGCCAGCACCCTGGGGGTCCACACAGATACGCAGTATTTT. Its protein is CASTLGVHTDTQYF. The J gene is TRBJ2-3, the V gene TRBV6-1, with D perhaps given as TRBD1 or TRBD2 (5 bases each). CDR1 is MNHNS and CDR2 is SASEGT in the germline V gene. The V gene lost 7 bases and the J gene lost 2 bases, with 13 bases spanning the gap. This CDR3 is built from 14 residues.

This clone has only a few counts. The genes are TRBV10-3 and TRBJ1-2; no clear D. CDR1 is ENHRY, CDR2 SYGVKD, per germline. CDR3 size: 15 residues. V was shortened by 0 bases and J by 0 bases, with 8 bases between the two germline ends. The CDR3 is CAISESRESNYGYTF. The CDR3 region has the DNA TGTGCCATCAGTGAGTCTAGGGAGTCTAACTATGGCTACACCTTC.

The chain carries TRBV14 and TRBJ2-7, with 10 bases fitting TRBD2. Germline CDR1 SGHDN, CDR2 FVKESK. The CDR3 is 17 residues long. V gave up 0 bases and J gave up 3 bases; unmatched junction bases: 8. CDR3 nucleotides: TGTGCCAGCAGCCAAGAACCGCCTAGCGGGAGAGGCTACGAGCAGTACTTC. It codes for CASSQEPPSGRGYEQYF.

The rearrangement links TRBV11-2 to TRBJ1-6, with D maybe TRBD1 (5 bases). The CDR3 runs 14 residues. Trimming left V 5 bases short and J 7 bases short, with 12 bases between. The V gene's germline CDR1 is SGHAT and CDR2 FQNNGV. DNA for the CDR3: TGTGCCAGCAGCCGGGACGGTGTGAATTCACCCCTCCACTTT. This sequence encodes CASSRDGVNSPLHF.

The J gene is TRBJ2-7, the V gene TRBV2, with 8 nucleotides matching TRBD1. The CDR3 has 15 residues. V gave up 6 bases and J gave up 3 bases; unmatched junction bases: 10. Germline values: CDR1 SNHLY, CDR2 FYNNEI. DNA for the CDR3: TGTGCCAGCAGCGACGACAGGGGTTCCTTCTACGAGCAGTACTTC. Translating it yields CASSDDRGSFYEQYF.

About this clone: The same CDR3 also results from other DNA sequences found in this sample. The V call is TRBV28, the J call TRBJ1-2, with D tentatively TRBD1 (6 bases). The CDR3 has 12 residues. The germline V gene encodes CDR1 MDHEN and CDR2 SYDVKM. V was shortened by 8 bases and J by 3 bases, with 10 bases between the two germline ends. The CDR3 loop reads CASSRGDYGYTF. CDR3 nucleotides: TGTGCCAGCTCCAGGGGAGACTATGGCTACACCTTC.